Each of the 18 T cell receptor beta chains below was sequenced from the same sample in a study of blood T cell repertoires in COVID-19 (dated by TCRdb to 2019 to 2021). The method behind the library was the immunoSEQ multiplex PCR assay. TCRdb re-hosts the immuneACCESS table, in-frame sequences only. Its copies lack some clones; in the studies checked, an unresolved V gene accounts for under half of them, and the cause for the rest is not known. Counted in this sample were around 250,000 clones; around 84% of them appeared once. The ten largest account for about 3.2% of the sample. The sequencing input was peripheral blood. The receptors derive from a woman aged 18-29 years with acute or convalescent COVID-19.

The genes are TRBV7-8 and TRBJ2-1; 7 bases agree with TRBD2. V shed 5 bases and J 5 bases; nucleotides not matched to a gene: 6. The length of the CDR3 is 14 residues. Germline V lookup: CDR1 SGHVS, CDR2 FQNEAQ. The chain's CDR3 is CASSRSGADNEQFF. The CDR3 bases are TGTGCCAGCAGCAGAAGCGGGGCCGACAATGAGCAGTTCTTC.

J is TRBJ1-6 and V is TRBV5-4; 7 nucleotides align to TRBD1. CDR3 length: 16 amino acids. Trimming took 4 bases from V and 7 from J; bases not matched to a gene: 11. Germline CDR1 and CDR2: SGHNT and YYREEE (reference sequence). This CDR3 is CASSLGQLGRNSPLHF. The CDR3 DNA follows: TGTGCCAGCAGCCTGGGACAGCTGGGTAGGAATTCACCCCTCCACTTT.

The rearrangement joins TRBV7-9 to TRBJ2-7, with TRBD2 as a possible D gene (6 bases). V was cut by 5 bases and J by 3 bases, with 17 bases left in between. The germline V gene encodes CDR1 SEHNR and CDR2 FQNEAQ (reference sequence). CDR3 length: 15 residues. The CDR3 DNA follows: TGTGCCAGCAGCCACCCCCAGCGGGCGAGCTACGAGCAGTACTTC. Its protein product is CASSHPQRASYEQYF. Full variable domain (outside the CDR3, taken from reference TRBV7-9 and TRBJ2-7): DTGVSQNPRHKITKRGQNVTFRCDPISEHNRLYWYRQTLGQGPEFLTYFQNEAQLEKSRLLSDRFSAERPKGSFSTLEIQRTEQGDSAMYLCASSHPQRASYEQYFGPGTRLTVT.

The chain has TRBV5-6 and TRBJ2-7; 7 bases are shared with TRBD1. There are 17 residues in the CDR3. After removal of 1 base from V and 1 base from J, the junction contained 11 bases not matched to a gene. Germline V gene data show CDR1 as SGHDT and CDR2 as YYEEEE. As DNA, the CDR3 is TGTGCCAGCAGCTTGAACATCGGACAGGTTATATCCTACGAGCAGTACTTC. Protein sequence: CASSLNIGQVISYEQYF.

The V gene is TRBV4-3, the J gene TRBJ2-3; 7 nucleotides line up with TRBD1. V lost 0 bases and J lost 6; bases outside the gene matches: 6. Germline lookup yields CDR1 LGHNA and CDR2 YSLEER. The CDR3 length is 15 residues. The CDR3 DNA reads as TGCGCCAGCAGCCAAGATCCGGGGACAGCGGATACGCAGTATTTT. Translated: CASSQDPGTADTQYF.

The chain has TRBV3-1 (or the pseudogene TRBV3-2) and TRBJ1-2; D is uncertain. Germline CDR1 reads LGHDT; CDR2 reads YNNKEL (reference sequence). Trimming left V 0 bases short and J 2 bases short, with 10 bases between. The CDR3 extends over 15 amino acids. For the CDR3, the DNA is TGTGCCAGCAGCCAAGAGAGTGGCGGGAACTATGGCTACACCTTC. Its translation: CASSQESGGNYGYTF.

This chain joins TRBV5-1 and TRBJ1-6, with 7 nucleotides matching TRBD1. V lost 2 bases to trimming and J lost 6 bases; unmatched junction nucleotides: 8. The CDR3 consists of 16 residues. Germline-derived CDR1 and CDR2 are SGHRS and YFSETQ. CDR3 protein: CASSFSGTETNSPLHF. CDR3 nucleotides: TGCGCCAGCAGCTTCTCCGGGACAGAGACTAATTCACCCCTCCACTTT.

The chain links TRBV18 to TRBJ1-4; 7 bases fit TRBD1. From germline, CDR1 is KGHSH and CDR2 LQKENI. The CDR3 covers 14 residues. J gave up 3 bases and V 2 bases, and 0 bases lay outside the gene matches. DNA for the CDR3: TGTGCCAGCTCACCAGGGACAGCTAATGAAAAACTGTTTTTT. Translation: CASSPGTANEKLFF.

The J gene is TRBJ1-2, the V gene TRBV10-1; D gene uncertain. Germline CDR1 and CDR2: WNHNN and SYGVQD (reference sequence). Deletions cut 4 bases from V and 0 bases from J, with 6 bases between. The CDR3 has 13 residues. The DNA for the CDR3 is TGCGCCAGCAGTGTTGGAGCTAACTATGGCTACACCTTC. Translation: CASSVGANYGYTF.

The chain has TRBV28 and TRBJ1-2; perhaps TRBD1 as D (6 bases). Trimming removed 4 bases from V and 2 bases from J, with 14 bases in between. Looked up from germline, CDR1 is MDHEN and CDR2 is SYDVKM. The CDR3 runs to 15 residues. The CDR3 DNA follows: TGTGCCAGCAGTTCCTACAGGGAGAACAACTATGGCTACACCTTC. This encodes CASSSYRENNYGYTF.

The chain is built from TRBV7-2 and TRBJ2-5; 9 bases map to TRBD2. The CDR3 runs 16 residues. After removal of 0 bases from V and 1 base from J, the junction contained 3 bases not matched to a gene. Per the germline V gene, CDR1 is SGHTA and CDR2 is FQGNSA. The CDR3 loop reads CASSLAGGGGQETQYF. DNA of the CDR3: TGTGCCAGCAGCTTAGCGGGCGGGGGGGGCCAAGAGACCCAGTACTTC.

The chain is built from TRBV6-2 or TRBV6-3 and TRBJ2-7, with a tentative D call TRBD2 (5 bases). The V and J ends lost 0 bases and 2 bases respectively, with 20 bases between them. The CDR3 covers 18 residues. Per the germline V gene, CDR1 is MNHEY and CDR2 is SVGEGT. The CDR3 nucleotides read TGTGCCAGCAGTTACTCGGGCAGTCGGACTGACATAACCTACGAGCAGTACTTC. Translating it yields CASSYSGSRTDITYEQYF.

This rearrangement joins TRBV6-5 to TRBJ1-1; TRBD1 is a possible D gene (5 bases). V dropped 4 bases and J dropped 1 base, with 7 bases sitting between them. The V gene's germline CDR1 is MNHEY and CDR2 SVGAGI. The CDR3 has 13 residues. The CDR3 here is CASSLTANTEAFF. As DNA, the CDR3 is TGTGCCAGCAGTTTGACAGCGAACACTGAAGCTTTCTTT.

The chain couples TRBV29-1 to TRBJ2-1, with 14 bases that match TRBD2. There are 19 residues in the CDR3. With V trimmed by 5 bases and J by 1 base, 13 bases remained unmatched. Germline V gene lookup returns CDR1 SQVTM and CDR2 ANQGSEA. The chain's CDR3 is CSVPQGLAGGLGSYNEQFF. In DNA form, the CDR3 reads TGCAGCGTTCCCCAAGGACTAGCGGGAGGTCTAGGGTCCTACAATGAGCAGTTCTTC.

A single count supports this clone. The V call is TRBV7-2, the J call TRBJ2-7, with 10 bases matching TRBD2. The CDR3 totals 15 residues. V was clipped by 1 base and J by 3 bases; unmatched bases: 3. Germline assignment: CDR1 SGHTA and CDR2 FQGNSA. DNA for the CDR3: TGTGCCAGCAGCTTAGAGACTAGCGGGCTCTACGAGCAGTACTTC. Its translation: CASSLETSGLYEQYF.

This clone was seen just once. The chain uses TRBV9 and TRBJ2-4; 7 nucleotides align to TRBD2. This CDR3 spans 16 amino acids. CDR1 and CDR2 from the germline V gene are SGDLS and YYNGEE. V trimming: 4 bases; J trimming: 0 bases; junction bases outside the gene matches: 7. The DNA of the CDR3 is TGTGCCAGCAGCCCTCGCGGGGGAGTAGCCAAAAACATTCAGTACTTC. This codes for CASSPRGGVAKNIQYF.

This clone turned up a few times. V is TRBV25-1 and J is TRBJ2-2; TRBD2 agrees at 8 bases. V dropped 4 bases and J dropped 0; count of bases not matched to a gene: 7. From germline, CDR1 is MGHDK and CDR2 SYGVNS. The CDR3 is 17 amino acids. CDR3 nucleotide sequence: TGTGCCAGCAGTGGCTCGTCGGGAGGGACGAACACCGGGGAGCTGTTTTTT. The encoded protein is CASSGSSGGTNTGELFF.

The chain uses TRBV12-1 and TRBJ2-3; no check of the table's D call, TRBD2, against the DNA was made. TRBV12-1 corresponds to a pseudogene. The CDR3 extends over 16 amino acids. CDR3 in DNA: TGTGCCAGCAGTTCTCTACCTACTAGGGTTTTAGATACGCAGTATTTT. It specifies CASSSLPTRVLDTQYF.